The T cell receptor (beta chain) described here comes from a study of blood T cell repertoires in COVID-19. Study-wide context: Acute and convalescent COVID-19 samples came from the United States, Italy and Spain. PBMCs, B-cell-depleted T cells, or T cells were the source of the cDNA or gDNA that made up the material.

TCRdb's copy holds only in-frame clones and misses some; the assay was immunoSEQ multiplex PCR. The sample has 250,000 to 300,000 clones, around four fifths seen once. CDR1 is KGHSH and CDR2 is LQKENI in the germline V gene. Unmatched junction bases numbered 12, after V lost 4 bases and J lost 0 bases. The CDR3 runs 19 residues. Sequenced material: peripheral blood. The chain is built from TRBV18 and TRBJ2-1; TRBD2 agrees at 10 bases. This TCR came from a man aged 60-69 years who had recovered from COVID-19. CDR3 sequence reads: CASSLRTSGAHLSYNEQFF. The CDR3 bases are TGTGCCAGCTCACTGAGGACTAGCGGAGCACACCTCTCCTACAATGAGCAGTTCTTC.